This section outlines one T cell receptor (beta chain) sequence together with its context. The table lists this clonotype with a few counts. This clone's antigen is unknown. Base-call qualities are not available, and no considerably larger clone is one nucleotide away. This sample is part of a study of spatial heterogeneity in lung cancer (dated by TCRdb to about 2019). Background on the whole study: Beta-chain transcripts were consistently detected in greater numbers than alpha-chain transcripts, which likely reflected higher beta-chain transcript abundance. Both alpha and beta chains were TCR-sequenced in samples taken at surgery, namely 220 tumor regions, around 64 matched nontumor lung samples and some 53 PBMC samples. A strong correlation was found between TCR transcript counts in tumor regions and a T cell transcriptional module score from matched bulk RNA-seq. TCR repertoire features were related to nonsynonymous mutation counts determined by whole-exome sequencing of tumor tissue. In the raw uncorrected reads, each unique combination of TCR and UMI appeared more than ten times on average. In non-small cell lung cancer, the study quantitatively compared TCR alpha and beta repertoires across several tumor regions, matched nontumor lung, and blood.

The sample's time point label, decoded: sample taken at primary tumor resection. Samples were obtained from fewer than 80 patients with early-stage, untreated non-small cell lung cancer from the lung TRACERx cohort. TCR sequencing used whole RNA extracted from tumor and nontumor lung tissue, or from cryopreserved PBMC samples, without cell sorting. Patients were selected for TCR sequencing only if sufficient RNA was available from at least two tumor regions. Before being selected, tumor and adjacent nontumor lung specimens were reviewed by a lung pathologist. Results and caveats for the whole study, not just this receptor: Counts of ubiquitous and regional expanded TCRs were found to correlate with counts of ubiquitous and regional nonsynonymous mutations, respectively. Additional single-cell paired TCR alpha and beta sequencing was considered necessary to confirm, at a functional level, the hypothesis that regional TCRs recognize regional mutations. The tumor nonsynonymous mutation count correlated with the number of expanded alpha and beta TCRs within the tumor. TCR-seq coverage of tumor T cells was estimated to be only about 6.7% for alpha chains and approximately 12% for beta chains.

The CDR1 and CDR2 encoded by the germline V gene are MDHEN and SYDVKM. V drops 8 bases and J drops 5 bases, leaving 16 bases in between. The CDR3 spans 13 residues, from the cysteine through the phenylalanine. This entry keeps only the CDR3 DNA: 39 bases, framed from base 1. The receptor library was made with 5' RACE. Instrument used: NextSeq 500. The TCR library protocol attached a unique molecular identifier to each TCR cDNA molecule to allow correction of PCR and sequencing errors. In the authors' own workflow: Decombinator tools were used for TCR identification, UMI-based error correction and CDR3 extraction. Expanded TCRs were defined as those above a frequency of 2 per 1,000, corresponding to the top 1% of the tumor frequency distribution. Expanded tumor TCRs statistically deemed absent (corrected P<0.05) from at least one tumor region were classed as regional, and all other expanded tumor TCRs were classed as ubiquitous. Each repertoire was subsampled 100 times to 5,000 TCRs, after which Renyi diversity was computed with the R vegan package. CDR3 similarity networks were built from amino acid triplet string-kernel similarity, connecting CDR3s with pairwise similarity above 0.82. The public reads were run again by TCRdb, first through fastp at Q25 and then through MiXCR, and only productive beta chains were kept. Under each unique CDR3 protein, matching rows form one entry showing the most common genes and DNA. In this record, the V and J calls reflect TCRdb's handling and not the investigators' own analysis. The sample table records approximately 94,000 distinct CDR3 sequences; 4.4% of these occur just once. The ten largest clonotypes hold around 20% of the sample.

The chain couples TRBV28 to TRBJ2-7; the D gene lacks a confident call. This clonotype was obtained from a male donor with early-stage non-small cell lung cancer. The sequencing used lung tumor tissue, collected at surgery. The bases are TGTGCCAGCGGACGCTTAGCTACCCACGAGCAGTACTTC. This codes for CASGRLATHEQYF.